This T cell receptor beta chain was documented in a study of blood T cell repertoires in COVID-19. Study-level information: T cells, B-cell-depleted T cells, or PBMCs supplied cDNA or gDNA.

Per the study methods: Amplified reference gene primers provided the basis for estimating nucleated cell counts. The data were produced by immunoSEQ multiplex PCR, yet TCRdb's version contains in-frame clones alone and is incomplete. V and J calls and clone size are those listed in that table; D and trimming were worked out from the DNA. This sample has 130,000 to 150,000 clones, with approximately 80% found just once. V was clipped by 7 bases and J by 12 bases, with 25 bases between them. The CDR3 has 15 residues. CDR1 and CDR2 from the germline V gene are MDHEN and SYDVKM. The rearrangement joins TRBV28 to TRBJ2-1; maybe TRBD1 (5 bases). Sequencing was done on a sample of peripheral blood. The TCR sequence derives from a man in his 60s with active or convalescent COVID-19. CDR3 nucleotide sequence: TGTGCCAGCACCGTCCGGACACCCTCAGCTTCTGGGCAGTTCTTC. Protein sequence: CASTVRTPSASGQFF. The full variable domain, in which reference TRBV28 and TRBJ2-1 provide the parts outside the CDR3, is DVKVTQSSRYLVKRTGEKVFLECVQDMDHENMFWYRQDPGLGLRLIYFSYDVKMKEKGDIPEGYSVSREKKERFSLILESASTNQTSMYLCASTVRTPSASGQFFGPGTRLTVL.